The present T cell receptor (beta chain) was sequenced within a study of T cell responses to AZD1222 COVID-19 vaccine. General study points: Targets within unmutated variant regions were reportedly found for nearly half of spike-specific TCRs. Spike-specific TCR breadth and depth went up after people got two AZD1222 doses. The donor group comprised mostly white British people and more females; the analysis possibly underestimated clonal diversity. Regions 160-218 and 743-854 held dominance among vaccine-associated CD4 TCRs, which spanned spike.

Profiling relied on immunoSEQ multiplex PCR, and the TCRdb table lists in-frame clones only, not all of them. The sample holds fewer than 150,000 clones, about 86% seen once. The CDR3 totals 18 residues. Between the trimmed V and J ends, which lost 1 base and 0 bases, there was a span of 16 bases. The germline gives CDR1 SGHAT, CDR2 FQNNGV. Comment on this clone: Its target is unknown.

This sequence originates from an adult in good health. V gene TRBV11-2 combines with J gene TRBJ2-1; D tentatively fits TRBD1 or TRBD2 (5 bases each). The input for sequencing was peripheral blood, taken on day 0 of AZD1222 vaccination. The CDR3 DNA reads TGTGCCAGCAGCTTAGGGGATCGGGGCTCGAGCTCCTACAATGAGCAGTTCTTC. Translation gives CASSLGDRGSSSYNEQFF.